This TCR beta chain was identified during a study of shared clonotypes between healthy human individuals. Study-wide background: The donors, a couple of women and three men, were aged 18 to 49.

Points from the study as a whole: Expectations were that clonotype sharing among donors would be affected by sequencing depth.

CDR1 is SGHRS and CDR2 is YFSETQ in the germline V gene. The CDR3 consists of 17 residues. V trimming: 2 bases; J trimming: 6 bases; junction bases outside the gene matches: 14. Some 28,000 T cell genomes (approximately 210 ng DNA) went into each sorted-subset replicate. Produced via immunoSEQ multiplex PCR; TCRdb's table is partial and in-frame only. This table has 2 million to 2.5 million clones, approximately 96% appearing once. Notes on this clone: No antigen is known for it.

The specimen was naive CD4+ T cells sorted from blood. Indicated subset: CD45RA+ positively selected. The sequence came from a man aged 18 to 29 in good health. The chain is built from TRBV5-1 and TRBJ2-7, with 10 bases identical to TRBD2. The CDR3 region is CASSFQRGGRLDFEQYF. CDR3 sequence (DNA): TGCGCCAGCAGCTTTCAGCGGGGGGGCCGTCTTGATTTCGAGCAGTACTTC. Complete variable domain (other parts from reference TRBV5-1 and TRBJ2-7): KAGVTQTPRYLIKTRGQQVTLSCSPISGHRSVSWYQQTPGQGLQFLFEYFSETQRNKGNFPGRFSGRQFSNSRSEMNVSTLELGDSALYLCASSFQRGGRLDFEQYFGPGTRLTVT.